Each of the 3 T cell receptor beta chains below was sequenced from the same sample in a study of cytomegalovirus exposure and HLA in healthy donors. Primers included in the PCR were 60 Vbeta and 13 Jbeta primers. Data came from immunoSEQ multiplex PCR; TCRdb stores just in-frame clones and leaves some out. The sample's table shows 75,000 to 85,000 clones. What was sequenced was PBMCs. The receptors here all came from a man aged 50-60 years in good health and CMV-seronegative.

The chain uses TRBV5-4 and TRBJ2-3; no definite D call. Germline V gene data show CDR1 as SGHNT and CDR2 as YYREEE (reference sequence). CDR3 size: 14 residues. Trimming took off 2 bases at V and 0 bases at J, with 7 bases between the two ends. As DNA, the CDR3 is TGTGCCAGCAGCTTTCCCGGGAGCACAGATACGCAGTATTTT. Residues: CASSFPGSTDTQYF.

This rearrangement joins TRBV5-1 to TRBJ2-1; 7 bases are a match to TRBD2. In germline, CDR1 is SGHRS, CDR2 YFSETQ. CDR3 length: 15 residues. The V gene end was trimmed by 0 bases and the J gene end by 0 bases; junction bases not matched to a gene: 0. The CDR3 is CASSLGGGSYNEQFF. The CDR3, as DNA: TGCGCCAGCAGCTTGGGGGGGGGCTCCTACAATGAGCAGTTCTTC.

The chain couples TRBV9 to TRBJ2-5; D perhaps matches TRBD2 (5 bases). The length of the CDR3 is 14 residues. The V end was cut by 2 bases, the J end by 2 bases, with 10 bases between. The germline gives CDR1 SGDLS, CDR2 YYNGEE. CDR3 in amino acids: CASSVGEIQETQYF. CDR3 bases: TGTGCCAGCAGCGTCGGGGAGATTCAAGAGACCCAGTACTTC.